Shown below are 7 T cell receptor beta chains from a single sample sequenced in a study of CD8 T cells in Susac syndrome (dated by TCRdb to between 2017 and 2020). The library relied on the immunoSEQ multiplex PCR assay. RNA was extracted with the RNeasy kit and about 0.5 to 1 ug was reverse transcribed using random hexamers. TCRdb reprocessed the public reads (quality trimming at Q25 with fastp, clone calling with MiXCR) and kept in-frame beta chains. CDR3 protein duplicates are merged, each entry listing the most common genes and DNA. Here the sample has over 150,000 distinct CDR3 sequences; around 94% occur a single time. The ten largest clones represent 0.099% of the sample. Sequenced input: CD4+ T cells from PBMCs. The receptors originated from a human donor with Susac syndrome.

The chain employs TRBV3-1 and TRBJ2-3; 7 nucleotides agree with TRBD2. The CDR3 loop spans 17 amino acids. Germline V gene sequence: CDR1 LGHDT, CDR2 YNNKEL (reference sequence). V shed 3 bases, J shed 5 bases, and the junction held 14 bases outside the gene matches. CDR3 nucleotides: TGTGCCAGCAGCCAGAAATTGGTTGGGACTATGGGAGATACGCAGTATTTT. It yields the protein CASSQKLVGTMGDTQYF.

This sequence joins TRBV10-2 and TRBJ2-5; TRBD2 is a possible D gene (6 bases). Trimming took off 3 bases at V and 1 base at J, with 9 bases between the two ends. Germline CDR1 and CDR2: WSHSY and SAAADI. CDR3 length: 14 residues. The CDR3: CASSDGTFQETQYF. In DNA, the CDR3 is TGCGCCAGCAGTGACGGGACTTTCCAAGAGACCCAGTACTTC.

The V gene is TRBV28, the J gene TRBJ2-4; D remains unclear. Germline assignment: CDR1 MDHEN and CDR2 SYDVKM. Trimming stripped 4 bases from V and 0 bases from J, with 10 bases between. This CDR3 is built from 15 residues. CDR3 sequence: CASSSLTLAKNIQYF. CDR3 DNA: TGTGCCAGCAGTTCCCTAACACTAGCCAAAAACATTCAGTACTTC.

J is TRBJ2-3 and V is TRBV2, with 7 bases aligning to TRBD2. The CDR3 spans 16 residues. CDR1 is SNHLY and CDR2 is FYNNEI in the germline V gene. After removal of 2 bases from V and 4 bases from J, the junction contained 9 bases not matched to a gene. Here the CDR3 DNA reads TGTGCCAGCAGTGAACTTGCGGGAGTTGAAGCAGATACGCAGTATTTT. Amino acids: CASSELAGVEADTQYF.

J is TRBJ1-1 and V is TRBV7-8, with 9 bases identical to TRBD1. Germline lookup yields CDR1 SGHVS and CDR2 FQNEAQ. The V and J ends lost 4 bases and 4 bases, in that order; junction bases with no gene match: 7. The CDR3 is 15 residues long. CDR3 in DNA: TGTGCCAGCAGCTCCCGTCCGACAGGGGGCACTGAAGCTTTCTTT. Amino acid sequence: CASSSRPTGGTEAFF.

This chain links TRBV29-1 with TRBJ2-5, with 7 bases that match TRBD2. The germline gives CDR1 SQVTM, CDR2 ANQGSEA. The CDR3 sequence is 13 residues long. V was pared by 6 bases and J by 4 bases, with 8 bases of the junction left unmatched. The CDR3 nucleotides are TGCAGCGTGGGGTCTACGGGAGGAGAGACCCAGTACTTC. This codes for CSVGSTGGETQYF.

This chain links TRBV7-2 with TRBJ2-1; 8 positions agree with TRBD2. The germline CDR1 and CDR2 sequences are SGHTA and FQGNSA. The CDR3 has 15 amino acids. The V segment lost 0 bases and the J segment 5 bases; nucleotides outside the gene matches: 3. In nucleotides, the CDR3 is TGTGCCAGCAGCTTAGCGGCGGGAGGAGACAATGAGCAGTTCTTC. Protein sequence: CASSLAAGGDNEQFF.